This TCR beta chain was sequenced for a study of vaccination effects on CD4 cells after COVID-19 (dated 2022 in TCRdb). For the wider study: Each participant got two doses of an mRNA SARS-CoV-2 vaccine, either BNT162b2 or mRNA-1273. The study compared SARS-CoV-2 spike-specific CD4+ TCR repertoires before and after mRNA vaccination in COVID-19 convalescent patients and infection-naive vaccine recipients. Cultures from other donors in the study were sequenced using the Oncomine TCR Beta short-read assay on an Illumina iSeq 100. Altogether, some 10 COVID-19 convalescent patients and 4 SARS-CoV-2-naive healthy vaccine recipients made up the full study. Study-wide conclusions, independent of this receptor: Among healthy vaccine recipients, nearly all vaccine-induced clones were SARS-CoV-2 mono-reactive, and just 1 of 255 was cross-reactive with common cold coronaviruses. The study was limited by a small number of convalescent patients, and early post-infection timepoints were lacking. Marked clonal contraction was observed in both infection-induced and vaccine-induced clones at late post-vaccination timepoints, consistent with waning T cell responses.

In the ViraFEST assay, PBMC were stimulated with viral peptide pools, and TCR sequencing was then used to find antigen-specific CD4+ T cell clonotypes based on their expansion. After 10 to 11 days of culture, CD4+ T cells were isolated with the EasySep CD4+ T cell isolation kit. Negative nucleocapsid antibody results before and after vaccination confirmed that the healthy vaccine recipients had no prior SARS-CoV-2 infection. Each well held over 1.5 million PBMC cultured in IMDM containing roughly 5.1% human AB serum, 8 to 10 IU/ml IL-2 and gentamicin, along with roughly 10 ug/ml peptides. On days 3 and 7, half of the culture medium was replaced with fresh IL-2-containing medium. Unless otherwise noted, each peptide stimulation condition was cultured in triplicate wells. PBMC were separated from whole blood using Ficoll-Paque Plus gradient centrifugation and were then either cryopreserved at -140C or used fresh. The spike proteins of SARS-CoV-2 and of the common cold coronaviruses HCoV-NL63, HCoV-OC43 and HCoV-229E were spanned by overlapping peptide pools. Genomic DNA was extracted from cultured CD4+ T cells with the QIAamp micro DNA kit.

Library preparation employed the immunoSEQ multiplex PCR assay. DNA from the cultured, isolated CD4+ T cells was subjected to TCR beta CDR3 sequencing. The source study handled its data this way. The analysis removed non-productive TCR sequences, trimmed reads to the CDR3 region, and retained only CDR3s that were 7 or more amino acids long. Antigen-specific clonotypes were identified with the MANAFEST web app by comparing expansion in peptide wells against reference cultures. For clones to be considered positive, expansion at FDR<0.05 versus reference and all other wells, an odds ratio above 5, and a frequency above 0.1% in two replicate wells were required. A clonotype was called cross-reactive if it was significantly expanded both in SARS-CoV-2 spike wells and in at least one common cold coronavirus spike condition. CDR3 similarity was assessed by Levenshtein distance using the stringdist R package, and unrooted trees were constructed with ape in R 3.6.1. TCRdb carries this immuneACCESS record with in-frame sequences only. Its versions omit some clonotypes, under half of them owing to an unresolved V gene in the studies checked, with the rest unexplained. V and J calls and clone size are given by that table; D and trimming were obtained from the DNA. For this sample the table gives over 25,000 clones, of which about 70% were detected only once. The ten top clones hold approximately 20% of the sample.

Concerning this clone: It has no known antigen specificity. No per-base quality is available; no much larger clone lies one base away.

The receptor comes from a human donor who received a COVID-19 vaccine. The sample was CD4+ T cells from PBMCs cultured with HCoV-NL63 spike peptides, taken before COVID-19 vaccination. The cell subset or site tag for this specimen amounts to: HCoV-NL63 spike overlapping peptide pool stimulation.

The CDR3 loop reads CASSEWANSNQPQHF. The nucleotide sequence reads as follows: TGTGCCAGCAGTGAGTGGGCGAACTCTAATCAGCCCCAGCATTTT. The chain was built from TRBV7-2 and TRBJ1-5; the D gene assignment is ambiguous. CDR1 and CDR2 were assigned from the germline V gene as SGHTA and FQGNSA. V loses 6 bases of germline sequence and J loses 4 bases, and the interval between the two ends is 16 bases. Counted from cysteine to phenylalanine, this CDR3 has 15 amino acids. Here the CDR3 DNA is all that survives: 45 bases in frame from base 1.